This is a list of T cell receptor beta chains from one sample in a study of regulatory T cells in long-lasting Graves disease. TCRdb reprocessed the multiplex PCR reads via MiXCR and lists one record per CDR3 protein. The table has some 330,000 distinct CDR3 sequences, approximately 25% seen once. The specimen comprised peripheral blood mononuclear cells (PBMCs), sampled when the disease was refractory, from a patient treated with antithyroid drugs. The receptors were sampled from a middle-aged woman with Graves disease. Both conserved end residues are part of each CDR3. The order of the fields is J gene, D gene, V gene, clone size, CDR3 protein, CDR3 DNA. The D gene is left open where the match is weak. Clone size appears in some rows only: once, few, many, or a class for an expanded clone.

>TRBJ1-1|TRBD1|TRBV2|many
CASSTWDSHTEAFF
TGTGCCAGCAGTACCTGGGACAGCCACACTGAAGCTTTCTTT
>TRBJ2-7|NA|TRBV6-1|many
CATGVEGFRGEQYF
TGTGCCACCGGGGTTGAGGGCTTTCGGGGCGAGCAGTACTTC
>TRBJ2-2|NA|TRBV12-3/TRBV12-4|few
CASAPGRVTGELFF
TGTGCCAGCGCCCCTGGCAGGGTTACCGGGGAGCTGTTTTTT
>TRBJ1-2|TRBD1|TRBV12-3/TRBV12-4|many
CASSGDSYGYTF
TGTGCCAGCAGTGGGGACAGCTATGGCTACACCTTC
>TRBJ1-5|NA|TRBV2|many
CASSEYQQGVDQPQHF
TGTGCCAGCAGTGAATACCAGCAGGGTGTGGATCAGCCCCAGCATTTT
>TRBJ1-4|NA|TRBV9|many
CASSPLSGATNEKLFF
TGTGCCAGCAGCCCCCTTTCTGGAGCAACTAATGAAAAACTGTTTTTT
>TRBJ1-5|NA|TRBV27|many
CASSLVSTRGNQPQHF
TGTGCCAGCAGTTTAGTGTCGACAAGGGGCAATCAGCCCCAGCATTTT
>TRBJ1-5|NA|TRBV6-1|NA
CASSLLTLYSNQPQHF
TGTGCCAGCAGTCTCCTGACACTTTATAGCAATCAGCCCCAGCATTTT
>TRBJ1-1|NA|TRBV10-3|few
CATSGQNTEAFF
TGTGCCACGAGCGGACAGAATACTGAAGCTTTCTTT
>TRBJ1-2|NA|TRBV5-6|many
CASSFRNYGYTF
TGTGCCAGCAGCTTCCGAAACTATGGCTACACCTTC
>TRBJ2-7|NA|TRBV7-9|few
CASSLAGVNEQYF
TGTGCCAGCAGCTTAGCGGGGGTGAACGAGCAGTACTTC
>TRBJ2-5|TRBD1|TRBV20-1|few
CSASQTGPTQYF
TGCAGTGCTAGTCAGACAGGGCCCACCCAGTACTTC
>TRBJ2-7|NA|TRBV20-1|few
CSATEPGPRSEQYF
TGCAGTGCTACGGAACCGGGACCCCGCTCCGAGCAGTACTTC
>TRBJ2-5|NA|TRBV29-1|many
CSINTGYGETQYF
TGCAGCATTAATACGGGGTATGGAGAGACCCAGTACTTC
>TRBJ2-2|TRBD2|TRBV7-2|few
CASSRSGNGELFF
TGTGCCAGCAGCCGTAGCGGGAACGGGGAGCTGTTTTTT
>TRBJ2-7|TRBD1|TRBV28|many
CASMEWTGDYEQYF
TGTGCCAGCATGGAATGGACAGGGGACTACGAGCAGTACTTC
>TRBJ2-7|NA|TRBV20-1|NA
CSAKGTYAYEQYF
TGCAGTGCAAAAGGGACCTACGCCTACGAGCAGTACTTC
>TRBJ2-1|NA|TRBV28|NA
CASTPLGGGREEQFF
TGTGCCAGCACCCCCCTTGGGGGGGGCCGGGAGGAGCAGTTCTTC
>TRBJ1-1|NA|TRBV5-4|few
CASSKVAGNTEAFF
TGTGCCAGCAGCAAGGTGGCAGGGAACACTGAAGCTTTCTTT
>TRBJ2-5|TRBD2|TRBV7-3|many
CASSRRGAVQETQYF
TGTGCCAGCAGCCGGCGGGGGGCAGTCCAAGAGACCCAGTACTTC
>TRBJ1-2|NA|TRBV2|NA
CASSYPTLGGYTF
TGTGCCAGCAGTTACCCCACTCTGGGTGGCTACACCTTC
>TRBJ2-7|NA|TRBV6-2/TRBV6-3|many
CASSSATWEYEQYF
TGTGCCAGCAGTTCCGCGACATGGGAATACGAGCAGTACTTC
>TRBJ2-3|NA|TRBV28|NA
CAIGTERRTTQYF
TGTGCCATCGGGACCGAACGAAGGACCACGCAGTATTTT
>TRBJ2-7|NA|TRBV3-1|NA
CASSQEPTTKYEQYF
TGTGCCAGCAGCCAAGAGCCGACTACCAAATACGAGCAGTACTTC
>TRBJ1-1|NA|TRBV28|NA
CASREAEAFF
TGTGCCAGCAGGGAGGCTGAAGCTTTCTTT
>TRBJ2-7|NA|TRBV5-4|few
CASSSGGRMVAGEQYF
TGTGCCAGCAGCTCCGGGGGCAGGATGGTAGCTGGGGAGCAGTACTTC
>TRBJ2-7|NA|TRBV20-1|NA
CSAVGTSYEQYF
TGCAGTGCTGTGGGGACCAGCTACGAGCAGTACTTC
>TRBJ2-7|TRBD2|TRBV5-1|NA
CASSSTSDPSYEQYF
TGCGCCAGCAGCTCTACTAGCGACCCCTCCTACGAGCAGTACTTC
>TRBJ2-5|TRBD1|TRBV13|few
CASSSGTGVEETQYF
TGTGCCAGCAGCTCCGGGACAGGGGTAGAAGAGACCCAGTACTTC
>TRBJ2-5|TRBD1|TRBV12-3/TRBV12-4|many
CASSPHRGMAGETQYF
TGTGCCAGCAGTCCTCACAGGGGGATGGCGGGAGAGACCCAGTACTTC
>TRBJ2-2|NA|TRBV27|once
CASSLRGTGEPFF
TGTGCCAGCAGTTTGAGAGGCACCGGGGAGCCGTTTTTT
>TRBJ1-1|TRBD1|TRBV20-1|few
CSVPGQGNTEAFF
TGCAGTGTACCGGGACAGGGAAACACTGAAGCTTTCTTT
>TRBJ2-7|TRBD2|TRBV9|few
CASSPGTSGAYYEQYF
TGTGCCAGCAGCCCTGGGACTAGCGGGGCCTACTACGAGCAGTACTTC
>TRBJ1-3|TRBD1|TRBV5-1|NA
CASSLGLMGQQNSGNTIYF
TGCGCCAGCAGCTTGGGACTGATGGGACAGCAAAACTCTGGAAACACCATATATTTT
>TRBJ1-1|TRBD1|TRBV6-1|many
CASSVTRTGFGNTEAFF
TGTGCCAGCAGTGTTACTAGGACAGGGTTCGGGAACACTGAAGCTTTCTTT
>TRBJ2-1|TRBD2|TRBV7-9|NA
CASSRRRASGYNEQFF
TGTGCCAGCAGCCGCCGGAGGGCTAGCGGATACAATGAGCAGTTCTTC
>TRBJ1-6|NA|TRBV25-1|many
CASSEEGAAYNSPLHF
TGTGCCAGCAGTGAGGAGGGAGCGGCCTATAATTCACCCCTCCACTTT
>TRBJ1-1|TRBD1|TRBV28|NA
CASRPTGGEAFF
TGTGCCAGCAGACCGACAGGGGGGGAAGCTTTCTTT
>TRBJ1-1|TRBD1|TRBV7-2|many
CASSLGVDREAFF
TGTGCCAGCAGCTTAGGGGTGGACAGGGAAGCTTTCTTT
>TRBJ1-1|NA|TRBV28|many
CASSLRGLNTEAFF
TGTGCCAGCAGTTTAAGGGGCTTGAACACTGAAGCTTTCTTT
>TRBJ1-1|TRBD1|TRBV29-1|NA
CSVGQAAAEAFF
TGCAGCGTCGGACAGGCCGCGGCCGAAGCTTTCTTT